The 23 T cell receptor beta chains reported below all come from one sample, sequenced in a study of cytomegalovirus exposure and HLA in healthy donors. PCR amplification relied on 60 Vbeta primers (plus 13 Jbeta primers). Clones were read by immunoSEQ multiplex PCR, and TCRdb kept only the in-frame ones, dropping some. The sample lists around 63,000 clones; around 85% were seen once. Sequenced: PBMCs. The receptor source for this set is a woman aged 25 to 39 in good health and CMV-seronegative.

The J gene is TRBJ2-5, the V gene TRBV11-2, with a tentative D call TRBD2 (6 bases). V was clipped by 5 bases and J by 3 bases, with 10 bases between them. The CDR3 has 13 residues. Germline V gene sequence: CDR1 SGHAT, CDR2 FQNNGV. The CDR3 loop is CASSPTRKETQYF. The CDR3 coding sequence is TGTGCCAGCAGCCCGACTAGAAAAGAGACCCAGTACTTC. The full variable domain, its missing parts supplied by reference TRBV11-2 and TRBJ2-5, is EAGVAQSPRYKIIEKRQSVAFWCNPISGHATLYWYQQILGQGPKLLIQFQNNGVVDDSQLPKDRFSAERLKGVDSTLKIQPAKLEDSAVYLCASSPTRKETQYFGPGTRLLVL.

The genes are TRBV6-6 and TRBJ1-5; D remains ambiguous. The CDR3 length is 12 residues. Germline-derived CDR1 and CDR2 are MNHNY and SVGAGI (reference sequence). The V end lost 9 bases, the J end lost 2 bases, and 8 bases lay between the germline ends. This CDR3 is CASSVGNQPQHF. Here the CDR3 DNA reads TGTGCCAGTTCGGTAGGCAATCAGCCCCAGCATTTT.

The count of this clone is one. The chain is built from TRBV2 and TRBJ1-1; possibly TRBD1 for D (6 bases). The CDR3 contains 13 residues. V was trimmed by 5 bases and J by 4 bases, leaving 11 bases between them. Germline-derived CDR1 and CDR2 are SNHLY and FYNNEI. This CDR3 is CASSIRGSTEAFF. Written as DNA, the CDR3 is TGTGCCAGCAGTATCAGGGGATCCACTGAAGCTTTCTTT.

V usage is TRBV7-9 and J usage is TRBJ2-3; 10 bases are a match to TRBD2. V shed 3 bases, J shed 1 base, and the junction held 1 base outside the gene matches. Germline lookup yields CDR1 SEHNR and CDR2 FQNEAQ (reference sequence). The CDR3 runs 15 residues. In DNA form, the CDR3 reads TGTGCCAGCAGCTTCGGGACTAGCGGCACAGATACGCAGTATTTT. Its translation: CASSFGTSGTDTQYF.

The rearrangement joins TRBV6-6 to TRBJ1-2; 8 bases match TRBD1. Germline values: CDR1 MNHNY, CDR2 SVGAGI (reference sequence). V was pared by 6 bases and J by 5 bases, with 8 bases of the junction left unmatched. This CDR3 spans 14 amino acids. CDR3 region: CASSPYRGDYGYTF. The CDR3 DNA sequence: TGTGCCAGCAGCCCCTACAGGGGGGATTATGGCTACACCTTC.

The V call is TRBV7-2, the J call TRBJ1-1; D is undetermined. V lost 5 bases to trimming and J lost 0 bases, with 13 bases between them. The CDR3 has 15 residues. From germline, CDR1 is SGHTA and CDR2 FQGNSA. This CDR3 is CASSPPGGLNTEAFF. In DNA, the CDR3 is TGTGCCAGCAGCCCCCCCGGTGGGCTGAACACTGAAGCTTTCTTT.

CDR3: CASSISFPGEQFF. The CDR3 DNA reads as TGTGCCAGTAGTATCAGTTTCCCGGGTGAGCAGTTCTTC. The genes are TRBV19 and TRBJ2-1, with D hard to call. Germline V CDR1 and CDR2: LNHDA, SQIVND (reference sequence). The CDR3 is made up of 13 amino acids. V was clipped by 3 bases and J by 9 bases, with 12 bases between them.

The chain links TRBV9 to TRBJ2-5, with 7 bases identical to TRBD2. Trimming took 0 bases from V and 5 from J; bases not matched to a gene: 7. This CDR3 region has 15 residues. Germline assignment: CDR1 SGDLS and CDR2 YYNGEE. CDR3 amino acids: CASSVAAGWVETQYF. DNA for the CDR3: TGTGCCAGCAGCGTAGCAGCGGGATGGGTGGAGACCCAGTACTTC.

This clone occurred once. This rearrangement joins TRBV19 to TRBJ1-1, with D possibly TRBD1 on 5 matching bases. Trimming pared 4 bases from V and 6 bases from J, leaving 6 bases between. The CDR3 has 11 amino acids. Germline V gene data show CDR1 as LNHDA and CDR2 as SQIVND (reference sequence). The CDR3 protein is CASSTGAEAFF. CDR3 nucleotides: TGTGCCAGTAGTACGGGGGCTGAAGCTTTCTTT. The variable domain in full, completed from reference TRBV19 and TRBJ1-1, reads DGGITQSPKYLFRKEGQNVTLSCEQNLNHDAMYWYRQDPGQGLRLIYYSQIVNDFQKGDIAEGYSVSREKKESFPLTVTSAQKNPTAFYLCASSTGAEAFFGQGTRLTVV.

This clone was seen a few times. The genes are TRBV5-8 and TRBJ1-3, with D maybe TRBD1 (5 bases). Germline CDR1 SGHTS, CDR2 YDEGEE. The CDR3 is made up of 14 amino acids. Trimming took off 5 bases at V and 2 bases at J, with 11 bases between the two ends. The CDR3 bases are TGTGCCAGCAGACTACAGGTGACTGGAAACACCATATATTTT. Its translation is CASRLQVTGNTIYF.

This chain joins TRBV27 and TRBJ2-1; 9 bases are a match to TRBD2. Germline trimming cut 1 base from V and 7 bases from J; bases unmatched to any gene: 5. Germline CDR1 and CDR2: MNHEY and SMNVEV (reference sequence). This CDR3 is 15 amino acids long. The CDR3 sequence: CASSLFSSGKNEQFF. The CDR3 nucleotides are TGTGCCAGCAGTTTATTTTCTAGCGGGAAGAATGAGCAGTTCTTC.

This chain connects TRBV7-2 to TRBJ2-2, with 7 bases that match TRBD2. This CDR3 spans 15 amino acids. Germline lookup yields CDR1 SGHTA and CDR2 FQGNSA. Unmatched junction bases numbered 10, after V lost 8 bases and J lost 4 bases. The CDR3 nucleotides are TGTGCCAGCCCAGGCCCTCCTAGCGGCACCGGGGAGCTGTTTTTT. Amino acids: CASPGPPSGTGELFF.

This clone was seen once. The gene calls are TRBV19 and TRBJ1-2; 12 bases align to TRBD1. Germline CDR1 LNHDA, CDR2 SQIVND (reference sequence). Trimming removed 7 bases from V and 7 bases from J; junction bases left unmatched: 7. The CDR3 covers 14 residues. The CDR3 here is CASIGTGGAGGYTF. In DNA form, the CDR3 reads TGTGCCAGTATCGGGACAGGGGGCGCCGGTGGCTACACCTTC.

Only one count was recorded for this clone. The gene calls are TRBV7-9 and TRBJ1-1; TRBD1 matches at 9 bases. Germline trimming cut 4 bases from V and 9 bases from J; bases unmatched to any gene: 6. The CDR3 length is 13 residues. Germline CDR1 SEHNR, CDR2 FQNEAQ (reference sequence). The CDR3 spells CASSSRDRVKAFF. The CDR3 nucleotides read TGTGCCAGCAGCTCAAGGGACAGGGTAAAAGCTTTCTTT.

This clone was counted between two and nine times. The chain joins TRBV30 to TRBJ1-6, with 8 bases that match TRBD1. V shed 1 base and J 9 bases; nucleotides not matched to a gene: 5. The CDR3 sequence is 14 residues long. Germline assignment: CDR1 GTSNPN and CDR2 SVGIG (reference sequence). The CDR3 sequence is CAWSGTGIFSPLHF. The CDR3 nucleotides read TGTGCCTGGAGTGGGACAGGGATCTTTTCACCCCTCCACTTT.

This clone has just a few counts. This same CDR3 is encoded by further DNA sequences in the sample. As DNA, the CDR3 is TGTGCCAGCAGCTACGGAGGGCTAGCGGCGGATACGCAGTATTTT. Residues: CASSYGGLAADTQYF. The genes are TRBV6-5 and TRBJ2-3; 7 nucleotides agree with TRBD2. There are 15 residues in the CDR3. From germline, CDR1 is MNHEY and CDR2 SVGAGI. The junction had 12 bases not matched to a gene; V was cut back by 6 bases and J by 6 bases.

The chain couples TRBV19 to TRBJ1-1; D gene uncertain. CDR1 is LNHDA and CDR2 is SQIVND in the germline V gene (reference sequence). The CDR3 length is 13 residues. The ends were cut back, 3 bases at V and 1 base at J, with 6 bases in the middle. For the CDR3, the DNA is TGTGCCAGTAGTATGAACAGGAACACTGAAGCTTTCTTT. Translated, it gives CASSMNRNTEAFF.

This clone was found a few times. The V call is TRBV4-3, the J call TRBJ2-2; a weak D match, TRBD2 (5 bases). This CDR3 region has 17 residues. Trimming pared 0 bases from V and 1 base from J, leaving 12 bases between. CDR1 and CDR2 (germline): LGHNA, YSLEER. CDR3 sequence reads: CASSQDPGSGNTGELFF. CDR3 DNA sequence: TGCGCCAGCAGCCAAGATCCGGGGAGCGGGAACACCGGGGAGCTGTTTTTT.

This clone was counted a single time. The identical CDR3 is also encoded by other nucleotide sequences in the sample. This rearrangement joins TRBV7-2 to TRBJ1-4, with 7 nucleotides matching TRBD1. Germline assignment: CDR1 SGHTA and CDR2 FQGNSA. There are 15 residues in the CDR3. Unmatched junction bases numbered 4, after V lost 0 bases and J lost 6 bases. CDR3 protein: CASSLAGRGDEKLFF. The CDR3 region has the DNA TGTGCCAGCAGCTTAGCAGGCAGGGGGGATGAAAAACTGTTTTTT.

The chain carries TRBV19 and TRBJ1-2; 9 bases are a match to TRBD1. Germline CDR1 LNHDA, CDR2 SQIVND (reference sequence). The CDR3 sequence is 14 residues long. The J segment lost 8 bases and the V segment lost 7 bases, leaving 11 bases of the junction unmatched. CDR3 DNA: TGTGCCAGTATTCATGGACAGGGGCCGGTAGGCTACACCTTC. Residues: CASIHGQGPVGYTF.

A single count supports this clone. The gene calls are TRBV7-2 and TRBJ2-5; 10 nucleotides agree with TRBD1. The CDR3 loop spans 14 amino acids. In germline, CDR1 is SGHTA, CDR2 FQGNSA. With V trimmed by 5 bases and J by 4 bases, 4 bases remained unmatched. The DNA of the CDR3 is TGTGCCAGCAGCGGACAGGGGGAACGAGAGACCCAGTACTTC. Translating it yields CASSGQGERETQYF. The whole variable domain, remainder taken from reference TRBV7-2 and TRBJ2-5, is GAGVSQSPSNKVTEKGKDVELRCDPISGHTALYWYRQSLGQGLEFLIYFQGNSAPDKSGLPSDRFSAERTGGSVSTLTIQRTQQEDSAVYLCASSGQGERETQYFGPGTRLLVL.

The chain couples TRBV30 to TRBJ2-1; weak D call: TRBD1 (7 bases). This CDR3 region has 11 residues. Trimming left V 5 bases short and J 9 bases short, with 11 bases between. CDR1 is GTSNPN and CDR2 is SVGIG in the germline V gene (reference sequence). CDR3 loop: CAWARGAEQFF. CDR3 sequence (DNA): TGTGCCTGGGCCAGGGGGGCTGAGCAGTTCTTC.

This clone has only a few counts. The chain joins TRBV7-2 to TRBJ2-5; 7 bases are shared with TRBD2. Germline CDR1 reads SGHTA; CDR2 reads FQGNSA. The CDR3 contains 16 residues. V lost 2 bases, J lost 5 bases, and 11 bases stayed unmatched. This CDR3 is CASSLRGPGGGETQYF. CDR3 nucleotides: TGTGCCAGCAGCTTAAGGGGCCCGGGGGGTGGTGAGACCCAGTACTTC.